This TCR beta chain was obtained from a study of blood T cell repertoires in COVID-19. Using immunoSEQ multiplex PCR, the repertoire was profiled, and TCRdb retains in-frame clones only, with some absent. The sample has 150,000 to 200,000 clones, 87% seen once. The CDR3 spans 13 residues. Germline CDR1 and CDR2: MNHEY and SVGAGI. The V segment lost 7 bases and the J segment 5 bases; nucleotides outside the gene matches: 5. Sequencing was done on a sample of peripheral blood. The receptor was isolated from a man aged 40-50 years with active or convalescent COVID-19. V gene TRBV6-5 combines with J gene TRBJ2-1; 7 bases match TRBD1. CDR3 bases: TGTGCCAGCAATCCAGGGGGAAACAATGAGCAGTTCTTC. The encoded protein is CASNPGGNNEQFF.